This TCR beta chain stems from a study of cytomegalovirus exposure and HLA in healthy donors. Study at large: From donors who were HLA-typed, an early data release held 80 million to 85 million unique TCRs.

The PCR contained 60 Vbeta and 13 Jbeta primers. The repertoire was sequenced with immunoSEQ multiplex PCR; TCRdb's copy has only in-frame clones and lacks some. The sample comprises roughly 120,000 clones, over 60% of which are singletons, and roughly 3.7% rests with the top ten. Study-wide results and caveats: In a later analysis, a missense DCLRE1C variant was linked to TCR beta V- and J-gene trimming.

About this clone: As yet, its antigen is unknown.

CDR3 length: 14 residues. Looked up from germline, CDR1 is LNHDA and CDR2 is SQIVND (reference sequence). V lost 3 bases and J lost 5; bases outside the gene matches: 6. The specimen sequenced was PBMCs. The chain joins TRBV19 to TRBJ1-1; 7 bases are a match to TRBD1. The receptor was isolated from a human donor in good health. Here the CDR3 DNA reads TGTGCCAGTAGTATTAACAGGGGTGGGACTGAAGCTTTCTTT. Its protein is CASSINRGGTEAFF.